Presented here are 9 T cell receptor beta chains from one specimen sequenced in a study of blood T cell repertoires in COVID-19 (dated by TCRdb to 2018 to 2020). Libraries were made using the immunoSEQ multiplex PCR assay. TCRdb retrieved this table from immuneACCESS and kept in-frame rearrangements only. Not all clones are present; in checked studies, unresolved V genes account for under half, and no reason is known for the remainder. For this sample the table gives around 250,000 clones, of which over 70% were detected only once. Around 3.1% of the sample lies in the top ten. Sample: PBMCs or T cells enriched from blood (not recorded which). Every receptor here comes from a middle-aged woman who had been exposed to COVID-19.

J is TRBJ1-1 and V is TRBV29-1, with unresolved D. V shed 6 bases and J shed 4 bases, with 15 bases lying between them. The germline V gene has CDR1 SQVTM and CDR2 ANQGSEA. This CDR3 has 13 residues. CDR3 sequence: CSVTTGRSTEAFF. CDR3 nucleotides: TGCAGCGTCACCACTGGAAGGAGCACTGAAGCTTTCTTT. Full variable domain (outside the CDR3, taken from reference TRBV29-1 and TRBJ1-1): SAVISQKPSRDICQRGTSLTIQCQVDSQVTMMFWYRQQPGQSLTLIATANQGSEATYESGFVIDKFPISRPNLTFSTLTVSNMSPEDSSIYLCSVTTGRSTEAFFGQGTRLTVV.

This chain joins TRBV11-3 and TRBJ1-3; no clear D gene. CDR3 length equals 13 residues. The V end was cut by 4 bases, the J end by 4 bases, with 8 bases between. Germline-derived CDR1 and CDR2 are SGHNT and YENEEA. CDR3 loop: CASSSREGNTIYF. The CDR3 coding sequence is TGTGCCAGCAGCTCCCGTGAGGGAAACACCATATATTTT.

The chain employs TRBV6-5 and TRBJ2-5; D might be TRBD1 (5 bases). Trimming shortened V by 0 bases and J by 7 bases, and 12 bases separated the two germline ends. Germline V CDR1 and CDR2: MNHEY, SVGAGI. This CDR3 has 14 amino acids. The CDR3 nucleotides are TGTGCCAGCAGTTACTCCCCAGGGATGGGGACCCAGTACTTC. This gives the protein CASSYSPGMGTQYF.

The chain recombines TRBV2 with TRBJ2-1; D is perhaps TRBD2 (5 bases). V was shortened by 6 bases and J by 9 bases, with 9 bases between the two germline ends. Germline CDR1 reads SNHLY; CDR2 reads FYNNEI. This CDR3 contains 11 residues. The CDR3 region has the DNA TGTGCCAGCAGGGAGGCCTCTGAGCAGTTCTTC. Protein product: CASREASEQFF.

The CDR3 sequence is CASSLGAGAVNEKLFF. Here the CDR3 DNA reads TGTGCCAGCAGCTTAGGGGCAGGGGCTGTTAATGAAAAACTGTTTTTT. V is TRBV13 and J is TRBJ1-4, with a weak D call TRBD1 (6 bases). The V end was cut by 0 bases, the J end by 4 bases, with 12 bases between. This CDR3 contains 16 residues. Germline CDR1 PRHDT, CDR2 FYEKMQ (reference sequence).

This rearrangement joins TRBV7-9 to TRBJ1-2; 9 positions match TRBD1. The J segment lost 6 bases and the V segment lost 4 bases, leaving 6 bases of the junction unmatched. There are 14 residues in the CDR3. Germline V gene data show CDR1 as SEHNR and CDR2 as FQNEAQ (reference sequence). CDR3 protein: CASSSSDRGNGYTF. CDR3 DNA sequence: TGTGCCAGCAGCTCGTCGGACAGGGGAAATGGCTACACCTTC.

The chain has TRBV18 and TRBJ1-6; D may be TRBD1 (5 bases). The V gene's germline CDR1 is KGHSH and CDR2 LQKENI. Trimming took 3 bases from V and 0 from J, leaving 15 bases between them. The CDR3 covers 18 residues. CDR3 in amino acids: CASSPYYRWSSYNSPLHF. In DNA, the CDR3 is TGTGCCAGCTCACCCTATTACAGGTGGAGCTCCTATAATTCACCCCTCCACTTT.

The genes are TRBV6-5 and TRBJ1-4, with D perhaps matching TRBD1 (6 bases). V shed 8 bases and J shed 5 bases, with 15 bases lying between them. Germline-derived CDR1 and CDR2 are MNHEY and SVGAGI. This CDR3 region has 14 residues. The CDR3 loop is CASLRTVINEKLFF. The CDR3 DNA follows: TGTGCCAGCCTGCGGACAGTCATCAATGAAAAACTGTTTTTT.

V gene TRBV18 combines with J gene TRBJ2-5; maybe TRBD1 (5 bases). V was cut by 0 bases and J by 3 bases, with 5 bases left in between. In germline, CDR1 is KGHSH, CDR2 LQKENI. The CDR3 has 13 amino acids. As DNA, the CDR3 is TGTGCCAGCTCACCACCGACAGAAGAGACCCAGTACTTC. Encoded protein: CASSPPTEETQYF.